This T cell receptor beta chain was identified during a study of cytomegalovirus exposure and HLA in healthy donors (TCRdb year 2017). The study in broad terms: In an earlier analysis of approximately 500 of the donors, 250 to 350 Gb of sequence data and just under 120 million unique TCR beta sequences from roughly 180 million T cells were reported. About five DR-DQ haplotypes were handled as single units for association and clustering, since linkage in the cohort was strong. In an earlier analysis of over 550 of the donors, high-throughput TCR beta sequencing was used to judge whether each TCR beta V gene segment behaved as functional or pseudogenic. Genome-wide SNP genotypes for about 65% of the roughly 670 donors were used in a later genetic analysis, which treated that subset as a discovery cohort. All discovery cohort repertoires had been generated using a single sequencing platform. Rather than using new phenotypic data, the later analysis identified candidate immune exposures from TCR beta sequences and from how often those sequences occurred across donors. To study patterns of TCR occurrence, a later analysis re-analyzed previously published TCR beta repertoires from 666 donors and added high-resolution HLA genotyping. The number of donors typed differed by locus, with roughly 620-640 for A, B, C, DRB1 and DQB1, roughly 520 for DQA1, 600 to 610 for DPA1, and some 440 for DPB1. Of the approximately 400 genotyped donors, roughly 85% fell in the genetic ancestry cluster associated with self-reported Caucasian donors. Class I and class II HLA loci were covered by the typing at four-digit resolution. Alongside the repertoire data, information on donor age, sex, ethnicity and CMV serostatus was compiled. Using immunosequencing, the study profiled T cell repertoires from about 620 subjects and related those repertoires to cytomegalovirus serostatus. To predict cytomegalovirus infection status, the study brought together high-throughput TCR immunosequencing, statistical association of individual TCRs with disease status, and machine learning. On average, roughly 250,000 unique TCR beta nucleotide sequences were sequenced per donor among more than 350 genotyped donors of the cohort, with roughly 18% of those sequences being non-productive. An early release that covered 640 HLA-typed donors contained 250 to 350 gigabases of sequencing data and tens of millions of unique TCR sequences. Besides the first cohort of 550 to 750 subjects, a separate validation cohort made up of 120 different subjects was used. The aim of the study was to test whether cataloging public T cell receptors could identify signatures of past pathogen exposure.

Study-wide conclusions, independent of this receptor: In a later analysis, HLA-associated TCR beta chains were found to be more clonally expanded and to have lower generation probabilities than equally common non-associated chains. Because HLA typing was unavailable for some donors at each locus, only the typed subset was used in association tests. For the cohort, immune exposure information was limited to CMV serostatus. In a later genetic analysis, a missense DCLRE1C variant was associated with V-gene and J-gene trimming of TCR beta chains, and the association was replicated in an independent cohort. According to a later analysis, parvovirus B19, influenza, CMV and Epstein-Barr virus appeared linked to several top co-occurrence clusters. A further reported finding was that TCR beta sequences accurately predicted the HLA-A and HLA-B alleles for most subjects in the first cohort. It was suggested by the authors that the approach could potentially be generalized to other disease states and immunological phenotypes. According to a later genetic analysis, donors in an Asian-associated ancestry cluster had fewer N-insertions in productive TCRs than the approximately 650-donor mean. Three of the identified cytomegalovirus-associated TCR beta chains were confirmed in vitro to be specific for cytomegalovirus antigens. When HLA alleles, especially DR and DQ, strongly co-occurred, attributing TCR associations to individual alleles was difficult. Linkage disequilibrium might explain the correlated functional status among segregating V segments, but an unknown experimental factor could not be ruled out. The classifier was reported to diagnose cytomegalovirus status with high specificity and sensitivity in both the original and validation cohorts. In a later analysis, most CMV-associated TCR beta chains were found to appear HLA-restricted, with HLA associations seemingly driven largely by CMV exposure. A later analysis associated about 17,000 TCR beta sequences with specific HLA alleles at a false discovery rate of 0.05. In an earlier analysis of over 550 of the donors, most TCR beta V segments were observed in productive rearrangements about 87% or about 30% of the time, broadly matching IMGT annotations. In a later analysis, TCR association rates were found to vary across HLA loci, with the most associated TCRs seen for DRB1 alleles and the fewest for HLA-C alleles. Because counts were too low, roughly 16 rarely observed V segments, including chromosome 9 orphons, were left out of the earlier analysis of some 640 of the donors. A cluster of highly shared sequence variants was judged likely to be a technical artifact of the sequencing pipeline. The presence/absence analyses assumed that sequencing depth was roughly uniform across donors, and that assumption may not be true. The study gave a list of over 150 TCR beta chains associated with cytomegalovirus. In this cohort, only TCR beta chains were sequenced, and detectable features were limited by the absence of alpha or paired-chain data. While some public TCRs were present in many individuals, most TCR sequences turned up only very rarely across donors.

In total, fewer than 750 healthy bone marrow donors made up the cohort. Cohort members were all nominally healthy when sampled, although unrecorded immune exposures were likely present. The donor was CMV seronegative and was included in the group of a few hundred seronegative cohort members. A peripheral blood sample was collected from each donor, and TCR beta sequencing was performed on peripheral blood mononuclear cells. The Qiagen DNeasy Blood Extraction Kit was used to extract genomic DNA from the blood cell samples. In regard to this clone: Its target antigen remains unknown. Base qualities were left out, and no much larger clone turns up one base away.

Library preparation used the immunoSEQ multiplex PCR assay. For the multiplex PCR, a mixture combining 60 forward primers for TCR Vbeta segments and 13 reverse primers for TCR Jbeta segments was used. A multiplex PCR assay on genomic DNA amplified the CDR3 region of rearranged TCR beta genes. The amplified TCR beta libraries were sequenced on the Illumina HiSeq System as 87-base-pair reads. The published analysis was carried out like this. A later analysis counted approximately 84 million unique TCR beta chains across the 666 repertoires, and some 11 million of these chains were shared by at least two donors. A nearest-neighbor algorithm error-corrected the raw reads and collapsed the reads into unique sequences, merging closely related sequences to remove PCR and sequencing errors. CDR3 sequences were aligned to IMGT reference sequences to assign V, D and J gene segments. Each retained sequence needed at least a six-nucleotide match to both a V gene segment and a J gene segment. Rearrangements were classified as productive when the CDR3 lacked stop codons and remained in frame with V and J, and all other rearrangements were classified as non-productive. CDR3 was defined by IMGT convention, running from the second conserved V-encoded cysteine to the conserved J-encoded phenylalanine. The earlier analysis of 500 to 600 of the donors excluded sequences that lacked an unambiguous match to a single V gene segment. In an earlier analysis of some 590 of the donors, a V segment was called functional when productive rearrangements were above 56.7%, and segregating when the standard deviation between donors exceeded 5%. A statistical classification framework was developed to diagnose cytomegalovirus status using the catalog of TCR beta chain sequences. A later analysis assigned V and J genes by comparing TCR nucleotide sequences with IMGT/GENE-DB human TR gene sequences. In a later analysis, CDR3 sequences and most-parsimonious VDJ recombination scenarios were assigned using the TCRdist pipeline. In a later analysis, each TCR beta chain was defined by its CDR3 amino acid sequence together with its V-gene family, and reads lacking a unique V-gene family were excluded. In a later analysis, 450 to 600 highly shared, low-generation-probability nucleotide sequences were removed to address suspected cross-contamination and a sequencing artifact. In a later analysis, a clonal expansion index was calculated for each public chain from normalized within-repertoire ranks of inferred template counts. A later analysis computed generation probabilities with a VDJ recombination model fitted to out-of-frame rearrangements, and checked the results against IGoR. In a later analysis, hypergeometric tests were used to score TCR-TCR, TCR-HLA and TCR-CMV co-occurrence, with a repertoire-size bias correction applied to TCR pairs. In a later analysis, false discovery rates were estimated by permuting HLA or CMV assignments 20 times. In a later analysis, co-occurring TCRs were grouped using DBSCAN, with TCRdist sequence similarity added in when clustering inside HLA-allele-positive subsets. Repertoires with fewer than 30,000 or more than 120,000 public chains, plus five repertoires with anomalous nucleotide sharing, were excluded from co-occurrence clustering. The clones in this table, taken by TCRdb from immuneACCESS, are in-frame only. Not every clone is retained; where verified, under half of the shortfall comes from an unresolved V gene, and the cause of the rest is unknown. The V and J calls and the clone size are those of that table, but D and trimming were determined from the DNA. Within this sample are 100,000 to 150,000 clones, with around 81% of them counted one time only. Approximately 1.3% of the sample rests with the top ten.

The material sequenced was PBMCs. The sequence derives from a female donor in good health and CMV-seronegative.

The nucleotides read TGTGCCACCGCCCGACAGGACCCCTCCTACAATGAGCAGTTCTTC. It is translated as CATARQDPSYNEQFF. This chain is built from TRBV27 and TRBJ2-1; the D region possibly corresponds to TRBD1 (6 bases align). Relative to germline, V is 10 bases shorter and J is 0 bases shorter, with 16 bases between their ends. The germline V gene (reference sequence) specifies MNHEY as CDR1 and SMNVEV as CDR2. Counted from cysteine to phenylalanine, this CDR3 has 15 amino acids. Here the CDR3 DNA is all that survives: 45 bases in frame from base 1.